This T cell receptor beta chain appears in the sequencing data of a study of T cells after yellow fever vaccination. This clonotype was counted many times. MiXCR, run by TCRdb on the 5' RACE reads, gives a single entry per CDR3 protein. The table records more than 200,000 distinct CDR3 sequences, roughly 4% of them present only once. CDR1 and CDR2 (germline): SGHTA, FQGNSA. This CDR3 is 16 amino acids long. V shed 3 bases, J shed 4 bases, and the junction held 7 bases outside the gene matches. This clonotype originated in a man aged 18 to 30 who received the YFV17D yellow fever vaccine. The material was PBMCs, obtained 15 days after the yellow fever booster vaccination. This chain links TRBV7-2 with TRBJ2-1; 9 bases align to TRBD2. The CDR3 bases are TGTGCCAGCAGCTTTGTAGCGGGGGAGAGGTACAATGAGCAGTTCTTC. This encodes CASSFVAGERYNEQFF.